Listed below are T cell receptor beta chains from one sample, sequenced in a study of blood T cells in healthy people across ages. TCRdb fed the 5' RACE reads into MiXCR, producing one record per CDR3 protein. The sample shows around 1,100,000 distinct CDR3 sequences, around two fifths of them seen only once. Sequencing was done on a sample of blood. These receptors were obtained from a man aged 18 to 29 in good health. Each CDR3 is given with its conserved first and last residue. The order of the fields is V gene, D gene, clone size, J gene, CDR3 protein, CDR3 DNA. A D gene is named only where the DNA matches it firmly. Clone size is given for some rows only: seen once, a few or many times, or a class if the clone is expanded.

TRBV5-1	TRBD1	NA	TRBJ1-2	CASSSIGTGPYGYTF	TGCGCCAGCAGCTCGATCGGGACAGGGCCGTATGGCTACACCTTC
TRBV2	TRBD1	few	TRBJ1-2	CASTWTGDNYGYTF	TGTGCCAGCACCTGGACAGGGGATAACTATGGCTACACCTTC
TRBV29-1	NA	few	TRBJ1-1	CSVYRDTEAFF	TGCAGCGTTTACAGGGACACTGAAGCTTTCTTT
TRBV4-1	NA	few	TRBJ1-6	CASSRGTYFNSPLHF	TGCGCCAGCAGCCGAGGGACCTACTTTAATTCACCCCTCCACTTT
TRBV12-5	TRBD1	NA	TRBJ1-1	CASERQGNTEAFF	TGTGCTAGTGAGAGACAGGGGAACACTGAAGCTTTCTTT
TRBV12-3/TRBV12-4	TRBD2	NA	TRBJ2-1	CASSLMSSGGEQFF	TGTGCCAGCAGTTTAATGTCTAGCGGGGGGGAGCAGTTCTTC
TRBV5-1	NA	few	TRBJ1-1	CASSLQGRDTAAFF	TGCGCCAGCAGCTTGCAGGGACGGGACACTGCAGCTTTCTTT
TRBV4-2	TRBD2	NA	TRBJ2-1	CASSQAMSGGANNEQFF	TGTGCCAGCAGCCAAGCGATGAGCGGGGGGGCAAACAATGAGCAGTTCTTC
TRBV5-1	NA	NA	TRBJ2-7	CASSLGGITYEQYF	TGCGCCAGCAGCTTGGGGGGTATCACCTACGAGCAGTACTTC
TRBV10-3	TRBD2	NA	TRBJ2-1	CAISASGGASSYNEQFF	TGTGCCATCAGTGCTAGCGGGGGGGCCTCCTCCTACAATGAGCAGTTCTTC
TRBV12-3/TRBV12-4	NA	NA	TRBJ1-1	CASRGTGLTEAFF	TGTGCCAGCAGGGGCACAGGGCTTACTGAAGCTTTCTTT
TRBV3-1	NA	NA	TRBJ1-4	CASSPPGQLTNEKLFF	TGTGCCAGCAGCCCCCCAGGACAGTTAACTAATGAAAAACTGTTTTTT
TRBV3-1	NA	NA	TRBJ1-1	CASSHWGGTEAFF	TGTGCCAGCAGCCATTGGGGGGGCACTGAAGCTTTCTTT
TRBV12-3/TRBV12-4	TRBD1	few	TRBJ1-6	CASSFGQGASPLHF	TGTGCCAGCAGTTTTGGGCAGGGGGCTTCACCCCTCCACTTT
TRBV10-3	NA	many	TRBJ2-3	CAIGIRNTQYF	TGTGCCATCGGCATCAGGAATACGCAGTATTTT
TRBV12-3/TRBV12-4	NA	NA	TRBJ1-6	CANSFRQDYSPLHF	TGTGCCAACAGTTTCCGTCAGGATTATTCACCCCTCCACTTT
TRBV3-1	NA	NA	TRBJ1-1	CASSYFGTMNTEAFF	TGTGCCAGCAGCTACTTCGGGACTATGAACACTGAAGCTTTCTTT
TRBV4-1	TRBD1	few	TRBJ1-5	CASSQGFRQGVRVMNQPQHF	TGCGCCAGCAGCCAAGGATTTAGGCAGGGGGTTAGAGTGATGAATCAGCCCCAGCATTTT
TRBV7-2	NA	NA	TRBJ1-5	CACSLVQGPNQPQHF	TGTGCCTGCAGCTTAGTCCAGGGTCCCAATCAGCCCCAGCATTTT
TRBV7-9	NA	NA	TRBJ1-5	CASSSYLGTDSNQPQHF	TGTGCCAGCAGCTCCTACCTTGGCACGGATAGCAATCAGCCCCAGCATTTT
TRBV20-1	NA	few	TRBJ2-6	CSAGGSGANVLTF	TGCAGTGCTGGGGGGTCTGGGGCCAACGTCCTGACTTTC
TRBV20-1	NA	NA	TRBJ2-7	CSARGESPTYEQYF	TGCAGTGCTAGGGGGGAGTCACCGACCTACGAGCAGTACTTC
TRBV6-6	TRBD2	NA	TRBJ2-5	CASSEASGGETQYF	TGTGCCAGTTCCGAGGCTAGCGGGGGAGAGACCCAGTACTTC
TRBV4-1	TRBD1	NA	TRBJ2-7	CASSQHRGTYEQYF	TGCGCCAGCAGCCAGCACAGGGGCACCTACGAGCAGTACTTC
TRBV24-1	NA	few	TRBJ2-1	CATSEGGGFVNEQFF	TGTGCCACCAGTGAGGGTGGAGGATTCGTCAATGAGCAGTTCTTC
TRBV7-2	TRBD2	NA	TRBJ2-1	CASSPTSGSLLGEQFF	TGTGCCAGCAGCCCGACTAGCGGCTCTCTATTGGGTGAGCAGTTCTTC
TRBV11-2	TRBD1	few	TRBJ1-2	CASSLVIWDRGHGYTF	TGTGCCAGCAGCTTAGTGATATGGGACAGGGGTCATGGCTACACCTTC
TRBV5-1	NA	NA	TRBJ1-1	CASSFPPLKGAEAFF	TGCGCCAGCAGCTTCCCACCCCTGAAAGGTGCGGAAGCTTTCTTT
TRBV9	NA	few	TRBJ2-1	CASSVVGSPNNEQFF	TGTGCCAGCAGCGTAGTCGGCAGTCCTAACAATGAGCAGTTCTTC
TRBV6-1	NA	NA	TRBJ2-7	CASSPRERLYEQYF	TGTGCCAGCAGTCCTAGGGAGCGACTATACGAGCAGTACTTC
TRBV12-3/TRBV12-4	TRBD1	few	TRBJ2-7	CASSSKGTGFRTYEQYF	TGTGCCAGCAGCTCAAAGGGGACAGGGTTTAGGACCTACGAGCAGTACTTC
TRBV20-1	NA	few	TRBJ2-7	CSARDGMSPSYEQYF	TGCAGTGCTAGAGATGGTATGTCCCCATCCTACGAGCAGTACTTC